The rows below give T cell receptor beta chains drawn from one sample of a study of blood T cell repertoires in COVID-19. Repertoires were generated with immunoSEQ multiplex PCR, while TCRdb's copy carries only in-frame clones and drops some. The table includes approximately 120,000 clones, around four fifths detected once. The sequenced sample consisted of peripheral blood. The source of these receptors is a human donor in a cohort sampled during active COVID-19. CDR3s include the opening cysteine and the closing phenylalanine or tryptophan. The D gene is left open where the match is weak. Not all rows give a size; the values are once, few, many and, for expanded clones, a class.

size: -; J: TRBJ1-1; V: TRBV12-3/TRBV12-4; D: TRBD1; DNA: TGTGCCATCGGACAGGGGACGAACACTGAAGCTTTCTTT; CDR3: CAIGQGTNTEAFF
size: -; J: TRBJ2-5; V: TRBV7-2; D: TRBD2; DNA: TGTGCCAGCAGCTGCCTTGGACTAGCGGGGGGTCTATGCCAAGAGACCCAGTACTTC; CDR3: CASSCLGLAGGLCQETQYF
size: -; J: TRBJ2-7; V: TRBV27; D: TRBD2; DNA: TGTGCCAGCAGTATCGCTCCGGGACTAGCGGGAGGGGCGACCTACGAGCAGTACTTC; CDR3: CASSIAPGLAGGATYEQYF
size: -; J: TRBJ2-5; V: TRBV12-5; D: -; DNA: TGTGCTAGTGGTTTCCCCCTGGCGGACCAAGAGACCCAGTACTTC; CDR3: CASGFPLADQETQYF
size: -; J: TRBJ2-2; V: TRBV15; D: -; DNA: TGTGCCACCAGCAGAGATGTCAGGGTCCGGGAGCTGTTTTTT; CDR3: CATSRDVRVRELFF
size: -; J: TRBJ1-1; V: TRBV6-2/TRBV6-3; D: -; DNA: TGTGCCAGCAGTTACTCGAGGGGCAGGGGGAACACTGAAGCTTTCTTT; CDR3: CASSYSRGRGNTEAFF
size: -; J: TRBJ2-4; V: TRBV30; D: TRBD1; DNA: TGTGCCTGGACCCCAAGGGGGCAATCAAACATTCAGTACTTC; CDR3: CAWTPRGQSNIQYF
size: -; J: TRBJ2-7; V: TRBV4-3; D: TRBD2; DNA: TGCGCCAGCAGCCAAATGGCTAGCGGGGGAAGCGTCTACGAGCAGTACTTC; CDR3: CASSQMASGGSVYEQYF
size: -; J: TRBJ2-1; V: TRBV5-1; D: TRBD2; DNA: TGCGCCAGCAGCCCGGAGGGAAGCGGGGGGGCCGCGAGTGGAAATGAGCAGTTCTTC; CDR3: CASSPEGSGGAASGNEQFF
size: -; J: TRBJ2-3; V: TRBV7-9; D: TRBD2; DNA: TGTGCCAGCAGCTTAGCGGGGAGGGGAATGGGCACAGATACGCAGTATTTT; CDR3: CASSLAGRGMGTDTQYF
size: -; J: TRBJ2-7; V: TRBV28; D: TRBD2; DNA: TGTGCCAGCAGTTCAGCGGGAGGAGAATACGAGCAGTACTTC; CDR3: CASSSAGGEYEQYF
size: once; J: TRBJ1-6; V: TRBV4-3; D: -; DNA: TGCGCCAGCAGCCAAGGAGTGGATTCACCCCTCCACTTT; CDR3: CASSQGVDSPLHF
size: -; J: TRBJ2-2; V: TRBV2; D: -; DNA: TGTGCCAGCAGTTGGGAGGACACCGGGGAGCTGTTTTTT; CDR3: CASSWEDTGELFF
size: once; J: TRBJ1-4; V: TRBV7-6; D: -; DNA: TGTGCCAGCAGCGCAGGGGTTTTTACTAATGAAAAACTGTTTTTT; CDR3: CASSAGVFTNEKLFF
size: -; J: TRBJ2-7; V: TRBV29-1; D: -; DNA: TGCAGTGCTACGACAGTTTACTCCTACGAGCAGTACTTC; CDR3: CSATTVYSYEQYF
size: -; J: TRBJ2-2; V: TRBV9; D: -; DNA: TGTGCCAGCAGCGTTAAACAGGCTGCGAACACCGGGGAGCTGTTTTTT; CDR3: CASSVKQAANTGELFF
size: -; J: TRBJ2-1; V: TRBV5-8; D: -; DNA: TGTGCCAGCAGCTTTTCTGGTGGGAGTTGGAATGAGCAGTTCTTC; CDR3: CASSFSGGSWNEQFF
size: -; J: TRBJ1-1; V: TRBV5-1; D: TRBD1; DNA: TGCGCCAGCAGCGCCGGGACAGGAGGTACTGAAGCTTTCTTT; CDR3: CASSAGTGGTEAFF
size: -; J: TRBJ1-1; V: TRBV5-4; D: -; DNA: TGTGCCAGCAGTCCCACTTGGGGCGACACTGAAGCTTTCTTT; CDR3: CASSPTWGDTEAFF
size: once; J: TRBJ2-6; V: TRBV30; D: TRBD1; DNA: TGTGCCTTACTATACGGGACAGGGGGTTCTGGGGCCAACGTCCTGACTTTC; CDR3: CALLYGTGGSGANVLTF
size: -; J: TRBJ2-1; V: TRBV24-1; D: TRBD2; DNA: TGTGCCACCAGTGAAGGGACTAGCGGGAGGTCCTACAATGAGCAGTTCTTC; CDR3: CATSEGTSGRSYNEQFF
size: -; J: TRBJ2-5; V: TRBV9; D: TRBD2; DNA: TGTGCCAGCAGCGTAGGACCCGGGAGGGAGACCCAGTACTTC; CDR3: CASSVGPGRETQYF
size: few; J: TRBJ2-1; V: TRBV7-9; D: TRBD1; DNA: TGTGCCAGCAGTTTCGGACAGGGGGAGGGGAATGAGCAGTTCTTC; CDR3: CASSFGQGEGNEQFF
size: -; J: TRBJ1-4; V: TRBV30; D: TRBD1; DNA: TGTGCCTGGAGCGACAGGGATAATGAAAAACTGTTTTTT; CDR3: CAWSDRDNEKLFF
size: -; J: TRBJ2-3; V: TRBV6-6; D: -; DNA: TGTGCCAGCACCAAGGGGGATAGCACAGATACGCAGTATTTT; CDR3: CASTKGDSTDTQYF
size: -; J: TRBJ1-5; V: TRBV30; D: TRBD1; DNA: TGTGCCTGGACGGACAGGGTAGATCAGCCCCAGCATTTT; CDR3: CAWTDRVDQPQHF
size: few; J: TRBJ1-5; V: TRBV19; D: TRBD1; DNA: TGTGCCAGTAGTTCCCGACAGGGAAATCAGCCCCAGCATTTT; CDR3: CASSSRQGNQPQHF
size: -; J: TRBJ1-1; V: TRBV29-1; D: TRBD1; DNA: TGCAGCGTTGCGTATCCCCAGGGGGCTGAAGCTTTCTTT; CDR3: CSVAYPQGAEAFF
size: few; J: TRBJ2-7; V: TRBV25-1; D: TRBD2; DNA: TGTGCCAGCAGTGAATTAGCGGGGGTGGCCTACGAGCAGTACTTC; CDR3: CASSELAGVAYEQYF
size: few; J: TRBJ2-5; V: TRBV2; D: -; DNA: TGTGCCAGCAGGGATAATCAGGGGGGGACCCAGTACTTC; CDR3: CASRDNQGGTQYF
size: many; J: TRBJ2-3; V: TRBV5-4; D: TRBD2; DNA: TGTGCCAGCAGCCCCGGGGGGGCCTTTAATACGCAGTATTTT; CDR3: CASSPGGAFNTQYF
size: -; J: TRBJ2-3; V: TRBV7-2; D: TRBD2; DNA: TGTGCCAGCAGCCCAACTAGCGGGGGGCGCACAGATACGCAGTATTTT; CDR3: CASSPTSGGRTDTQYF
size: -; J: TRBJ2-1; V: TRBV27; D: TRBD1; DNA: TGTGCCAGCAGTTTATTCGGGACAGGAGTCAATGAGCAGTTCTTC; CDR3: CASSLFGTGVNEQFF
size: -; J: TRBJ2-2; V: TRBV5-5; D: -; DNA: TGTGCCAGCAGCTTGTCCCAGGAGAACACCGGGGAGCTGTTTTTT; CDR3: CASSLSQENTGELFF
size: -; J: TRBJ1-5; V: TRBV6-6; D: TRBD1; DNA: TGTGCCAGTAAAGGGACAGGCAATCAGCCCCAGCATTTT; CDR3: CASKGTGNQPQHF
size: -; J: TRBJ2-5; V: TRBV7-2; D: TRBD1; DNA: TGTGCCAGCAGAACAGGGGCCCCCCAAGAGACCCAGTACTTC; CDR3: CASRTGAPQETQYF
size: -; J: TRBJ2-5; V: TRBV9; D: -; DNA: TGTGCCAGCAGCGTAGGTGAAATAGGGGGAGAGACCCAGTACTTC; CDR3: CASSVGEIGGETQYF
size: -; J: TRBJ2-3; V: TRBV3-1/TRBV3-2; D: TRBD1; DNA: TGTGCCAGCAGCCACTGGGACAGGGAGGATACGCAGTATTTT; CDR3: CASSHWDREDTQYF
size: -; J: TRBJ1-2; V: TRBV7-8; D: TRBD1; DNA: TGTGCCAGCAGCGGACCCGGGACAGGTAAAAACTATGGCTACACCTTC; CDR3: CASSGPGTGKNYGYTF
size: -; J: TRBJ2-1; V: TRBV7-3; D: -; DNA: TGTGCCAGCAGCCCGGGGGAGTCCTACAATGAGCAGTTCTTC; CDR3: CASSPGESYNEQFF
size: -; J: TRBJ2-1; V: TRBV6-5; D: -; DNA: TGTGCCACTACGAATAATCCTGAATCGGGTAATGAGCAGTTCTTC; CDR3: CATTNNPESGNEQFF
size: few; J: TRBJ1-2; V: TRBV4-2; D: -; DNA: TGTGCCAGCAGCCCGCTGGAGGCGAACTATGGCTACACCTTC; CDR3: CASSPLEANYGYTF
size: -; J: TRBJ1-1; V: TRBV27; D: -; DNA: TGTGCCAGCAGAAGCCTTCGCGTAGCAAACACTGAAGCTTTCTTT; CDR3: CASRSLRVANTEAFF
size: -; J: TRBJ2-5; V: TRBV7-2; D: -; DNA: TGTGCCAGCAGCTTAGCCCCGGGACTCACGGCGGAGACCCAGTACTTC; CDR3: CASSLAPGLTAETQYF
size: -; J: TRBJ2-3; V: TRBV11-2; D: TRBD1; DNA: TGTGCCAGCAGCTTAGACGGACAGGGGTTCGCAGATACGCAGTATTTT; CDR3: CASSLDGQGFADTQYF
size: -; J: TRBJ1-1; V: TRBV5-1; D: -; DNA: TGCGCCAGCAGCTATGGTGCAGGCACTGAAGCTTTCTTT; CDR3: CASSYGAGTEAFF
size: -; J: TRBJ2-7; V: TRBV28; D: -; DNA: TGTGCCAGCGGGGGAGGAGGCACCTACGAGCAGTACTTC; CDR3: CASGGGGTYEQYF
size: -; J: TRBJ2-7; V: TRBV9; D: TRBD2; DNA: TGTGCCAGCAGCGTCACTAGCGGTCAAACCTACGAGCAGTACTTC; CDR3: CASSVTSGQTYEQYF
size: once; J: TRBJ1-6; V: TRBV5-4; D: TRBD1; DNA: TGTGCCAGCAGCTTGGGGGACAGGGGATATAATTCACCCCTCCACTTT; CDR3: CASSLGDRGYNSPLHF
size: -; J: TRBJ2-1; V: TRBV19; D: TRBD2; DNA: TGTGCCAGTAGGGGACTAGCGGGAGGGCCAAGGAATGAGCAGTTCTTC; CDR3: CASRGLAGGPRNEQFF
size: -; J: TRBJ1-1; V: TRBV11-2; D: -; DNA: TGTGCCAGCAGCTTATGGGAGGGGTTAGAGGGGAACACTGAAGCTTTCTTT; CDR3: CASSLWEGLEGNTEAFF
size: -; J: TRBJ2-7; V: TRBV14; D: TRBD2; DNA: TGTGCCAGCAGCCGTGGACTAGGCGAGCAGTACTTC; CDR3: CASSRGLGEQYF
size: -; J: TRBJ2-5; V: TRBV5-1; D: -; DNA: TGCGCCAGCAGCTTGGTTTTTGGGGCAAGCCCCTACTTC; CDR3: CASSLVFGASPYF
size: -; J: TRBJ1-1; V: TRBV11-1; D: -; DNA: TGTGCCAGCAGCTTAGCCGGGGGGTTAACTGAAGCTTTCTTT; CDR3: CASSLAGGLTEAFF
size: -; J: TRBJ2-1; V: TRBV7-9; D: -; DNA: TGTGCCAGCAGCTCCCAAACCCGGACAGTGGTCAATGAGCAGTTCTTC; CDR3: CASSSQTRTVVNEQFF
size: -; J: TRBJ2-1; V: TRBV6-2/TRBV6-3; D: TRBD1; DNA: TGTGCCAGCAGTTACACAGGGGGCCTGCGATACAATGAGCAGTTCTTC; CDR3: CASSYTGGLRYNEQFF
size: -; J: TRBJ1-4; V: TRBV7-6; D: -; DNA: TGTGCCAGCAGCTTACGGGGGACGGGCACTAATGAAAAACTGTTTTTT; CDR3: CASSLRGTGTNEKLFF
size: many; J: TRBJ2-2; V: TRBV6-2/TRBV6-3; D: -; DNA: TGTGCCAGCAGTAGACAGGAAGATAACACCGGGGAGCTGTTTTTT; CDR3: CASSRQEDNTGELFF
size: few; J: TRBJ1-1; V: TRBV7-2; D: -; DNA: TGTGCCAGCAGTTGGGGGCCGGATACTGAAGCTTTCTTT; CDR3: CASSWGPDTEAFF